This T cell receptor beta chain appears in the sequencing data of a study of blood T cell repertoires in COVID-19. In the study overall: From the United States, Italy and Spain came samples of acute and convalescent COVID-19. T cells, B-cell-depleted T cells, or PBMCs provided the cDNA or gDNA that served as material.

Original methodology: How many nucleated cells were present was estimated from reference gene primer amplification. Produced via immunoSEQ multiplex PCR; TCRdb's table is partial and in-frame only. V and J calls and clone size are those listed in that table; D and trimming were worked out from the DNA. Among about 190,000 clones listed, about 88% were seen once. The germline CDR1 and CDR2 sequences are SEHNR and FQNEAQ (reference sequence). Trimming pared 1 base from V and 0 bases from J, leaving 7 bases between. The CDR3 is 15 amino acids. This clone is a singleton in its sample. The V call is TRBV7-9, the J call TRBJ2-1; D call uncertain. Material: peripheral blood. The clonotype originates from a human donor in a cohort sampled during active COVID-19. The CDR3 nucleotides read TGTGCCAGCAGCTTAGAACAGCTCTCCTACAATGAGCAGTTCTTC. Translation: CASSLEQLSYNEQFF.